These 22 T cell receptor beta chains were sequenced from one sample in a study of blood T cell repertoires in COVID-19. Generated by immunoSEQ multiplex PCR, the TCRdb table keeps only in-frame clones and is missing some. The data contain around 140,000 clones, around 80% of them singletons. Sequenced sample: PBMCs or T cells enriched from blood (not recorded which). Receptors were obtained from a woman between 50 and 59 years old who had recovered from COVID-19.

The CDR3 nucleotides read TGTGCCAGCAGTTTGGCTAATTCACCCCTCCACTTT. Translated: CASSLANSPLHF. V and J are TRBV28 and TRBJ1-6, with D unclear. Germline CDR1 and CDR2: MDHEN and SYDVKM. The V gene lost 3 bases and the J gene lost 6 bases, with 3 bases spanning the gap. CDR3 size: 12 residues.

This clone was seen just once. The chain links TRBV27 to TRBJ2-7, with 8 bases matching TRBD1. Germline V CDR1 and CDR2: MNHEY, SMNVEV (reference sequence). The CDR3 spans 12 residues. J was trimmed by 7 bases and V by 5 bases; bases with no gene match: 4. In DNA form, the CDR3 reads TGTGCCAGCAGTCTACAGGGGGAAGAGCAGTACTTC. This gives the protein CASSLQGEEQYF.

This chain links TRBV7-9 with TRBJ1-5; D remains ambiguous. Between the trimmed V and J ends, which lost 5 bases and 9 bases, there was a span of 11 bases. The V gene's germline CDR1 is SEHNR and CDR2 FQNEAQ (reference sequence). The CDR3 spans 12 residues. The CDR3 spells CASSGLYGPQHF. CDR3 DNA sequence: TGTGCCAGCAGCGGACTGTATGGGCCCCAGCATTTT.

This CDR3 is CASSLVNSGGSFGYNEQFF. Here the CDR3 DNA reads TGTGCCAGCAGCTTAGTGAATAGCGGGGGGTCCTTTGGATACAATGAGCAGTTCTTC. V usage is TRBV7-6 and J usage is TRBJ2-1, with 10 positions matching TRBD2. This CDR3 is built from 19 residues. The V segment lost 1 base and the J segment 4 bases; nucleotides outside the gene matches: 13. Looked up from germline, CDR1 is SGHVS and CDR2 is FNYEAQ.

The chain uses TRBV28 and TRBJ1-3; 8 bases are shared with TRBD1. The CDR3 runs to 15 residues. CDR1 MDHEN and CDR2 SYDVKM come from the germline V gene. V was clipped by 6 bases and J by 6 bases; unmatched bases: 10. The CDR3 here is CASSTSGGLVNTIYF. CDR3 DNA sequence: TGTGCCAGCAGCACTTCAGGGGGCCTTGTAAACACCATATATTTT.

This clone appeared a single time. This chain links TRBV10-3 with TRBJ1-2; 10 bases agree with TRBD1. Germline V gives CDR1 ENHRY, CDR2 SYGVKD. Losses at the gene ends were 10 bases for V and 1 base for J; bases not matched to a gene: 6. CDR3 length: 14 residues. The CDR3 sequence: CATRRTGGNYGYTF. CDR3 nucleotide sequence: TGTGCCACCCGACGGACAGGGGGTAACTATGGCTACACCTTC.

The chain has TRBV7-9 and TRBJ2-1, with D perhaps TRBD1 (6 bases). Germline CDR1 is SEHNR and CDR2 is FQNEAQ (reference sequence). With 4 bases removed from V and 2 bases from J, the gap between germline ends came to 15 bases. The CDR3 totals 16 residues. The CDR3 nucleotides are TGTGCCAGCAGCTCCATTACAGGGAATCCCTACAATGAGCAGTTCTTC. Amino acid sequence: CASSSITGNPYNEQFF.

This clone was seen just once. J is TRBJ2-3 and V is TRBV6-1, with D uncertain. Germline V gene lookup returns CDR1 MNHNS and CDR2 SASEGT. The V gene lost 2 bases and the J gene lost 4 bases, with 10 bases spanning the gap. CDR3 length: 14 residues. CDR3 sequence (DNA): TGTGCCAGCAGTGAACCCTCGTCCTCAGATACGCAGTATTTT. Protein: CASSEPSSSDTQYF.

The chain recombines TRBV28 with TRBJ2-1; 11 positions agree with TRBD2. The CDR3 is 15 amino acids. The ends lost 7 bases at V and 7 bases at J; junction bases unmatched: 9. Per germline, CDR1 MDHEN and CDR2 SYDVKM. The CDR3 coding sequence is TGTGCCAGCAACCAATTAGCGGGGGGGCTTAATGAGCAGTTCTTC. Translating it yields CASNQLAGGLNEQFF.

The chain carries TRBV5-1 and TRBJ2-4, with TRBD1 matching over 9 bases. Germline CDR1 reads SGHRS; CDR2 reads YFSETQ. Unmatched junction bases numbered 13, after V lost 0 bases and J lost 6 bases. This CDR3 region has 18 residues. CDR3 in DNA: TGCGCCAGCAGCTTGGAACACAACAGGGGGCAGTCGAGAAACATTCAGTACTTC. This codes for CASSLEHNRGQSRNIQYF.

The V call is TRBV18, the J call TRBJ1-5; D may be TRBD1 (6 bases). This CDR3 is built from 14 residues. Germline CDR1 is KGHSH and CDR2 is LQKENI. The V and J ends lost 2 bases and 6 bases respectively, with 11 bases between them. In DNA form, the CDR3 reads TGTGCCAGCTCACCAGGGGGGGCTGTTCAGCCCCAGCATTTT. Translation gives CASSPGGAVQPQHF.

The rearrangement uses TRBV14 and TRBJ1-1, with D possibly TRBD1 on 5 matching bases. The CDR3 runs to 14 residues. V was shortened by 3 bases and J by 0 bases, with 8 bases between the two germline ends. CDR1 and CDR2 from the germline V gene are SGHDN and FVKESK. CDR3 sequence reads: CASSHPGMNTEAFF. The CDR3 nucleotides read TGTGCCAGCAGCCATCCAGGGATGAACACTGAAGCTTTCTTT.

The chain employs TRBV5-4 and TRBJ1-3; D not certain. This CDR3 is built from 13 residues. The germline V gene has CDR1 SGHNT and CDR2 YYREEE (reference sequence). V was clipped by 4 bases and J by 4 bases, with 9 bases between them. This CDR3 reads CASSAGTGNTIYF. The CDR3 region has the DNA TGTGCCAGCAGCGCAGGTACAGGAAACACCATATATTTT.

Only a few counts were recorded for this clone. The chain is built from TRBV14 and TRBJ1-6; 7 bases align to TRBD1. The germline gives CDR1 SGHDN, CDR2 FVKESK. The CDR3 loop spans 15 amino acids. V lost 4 bases and J lost 8; bases outside the gene matches: 8. The CDR3 region is CASSPQTGSDSPLHF. CDR3 nucleotides: TGTGCCAGCAGCCCTCAGACAGGGAGCGATTCACCCCTCCACTTT.

The CDR3 DNA reads as TGCAGTGCTAGTTGGCCAGGGGGCAAATATAGCAATCAGCCCCAGCATTTT. This translates into CSASWPGGKYSNQPQHF. V is TRBV20-1 and J is TRBJ1-5; 8 bases are a match to TRBD1. The CDR3 sequence is 17 residues long. Trimming cost V 3 bases and J 0 bases; bases outside gene matches: 10. Germline CDR1 reads DFQATT; CDR2 reads SNEGSKA (reference sequence).

The chain employs TRBV18 and TRBJ2-7; D is ambiguous. Trimming shortened V by 5 bases and J by 5 bases, and 10 bases separated the two germline ends. This CDR3 has 12 amino acids. Germline values: CDR1 KGHSH, CDR2 LQKENI. The CDR3 nucleotides are TGTGCCAGCTCAGCTTACGGAGACGAGCAGTACTTC. As protein: CASSAYGDEQYF.

This chain links TRBV10-3 with TRBJ1-1, with D unresolved. V was clipped by 10 bases and J by 2 bases, with 8 bases between them. The CDR3 loop spans 11 amino acids. CDR1 and CDR2 (germline): ENHRY, SYGVKD. The CDR3 nucleotides are TGTGCCACCACGGGTAACACTGAAGCTTTCTTT. This gives the protein CATTGNTEAFF.

The chain couples TRBV3-1 (or the pseudogene TRBV3-2) to TRBJ1-2; 7 positions match TRBD1. Trimming removed 5 bases from V and 8 bases from J; junction bases left unmatched: 8. Germline V gene sequence: CDR1 LGHDT, CDR2 YNNKEL (reference sequence). This CDR3 has 13 residues. CDR3: CASSYTGAAGYTF. The CDR3 DNA reads as TGTGCCAGCAGCTATACAGGGGCGGCGGGCTACACCTTC.

The V gene is TRBV4-1, the J gene TRBJ2-1, with D uncertain. The CDR3 spans 14 residues. Per the germline V gene, CDR1 is MGHRA and CDR2 is YSYEKL. Trimming stripped 6 bases from V and 8 bases from J, with 17 bases between. This chain's CDR3 is CASSRRVAIDEQFF. DNA for the CDR3: TGCGCCAGCAGTCGCCGGGTAGCAATCGATGAGCAGTTCTTC.

The V and J genes are TRBV3-1 (or the pseudogene TRBV3-2) and TRBJ1-1; TRBD1 agrees at 8 bases. The CDR3 consists of 15 residues. Germline V CDR1 and CDR2: LGHDT, YNNKEL (reference sequence). The trim removed 3 bases at V and 4 bases at J, leaving 7 bases unmatched. CDR3 amino acids: CASSQGGQVGTEAFF. CDR3 coding DNA: TGTGCCAGCAGCCAGGGGGGACAGGTTGGCACTGAAGCTTTCTTT.

Here the CDR3 reads CASSYSGQGGGEKLFF. DNA of the CDR3: TGTGCCAGCAGTTACTCGGGACAGGGGGGCGGTGAAAAACTGTTTTTT. The J gene is TRBJ1-4, the V gene TRBV6-5, with 11 nucleotides matching TRBD1. The V and J ends lost 0 bases and 7 bases, in that order; junction bases with no gene match: 4. This CDR3 has 16 residues. Germline-derived CDR1 and CDR2 are MNHEY and SVGAGI.

This chain connects TRBV7-9 to TRBJ1-1; D might be TRBD1 (6 bases). The CDR3 extends over 14 amino acids. Deletions cut 5 bases from V and 5 bases from J, with 15 bases between. The germline gives CDR1 SEHNR, CDR2 FQNEAQ (reference sequence). The CDR3 DNA follows: TGTGCCAGCAGCGTCACAGGGCGGACGACTGAAGCTTTCTTT. Protein product: CASSVTGRTTEAFF.